The following is a T cell receptor beta chain sequence with its context. The sample belongs to a study of cytomegalovirus exposure and HLA in healthy donors. Germline CDR1 reads LNHNV; CDR2 reads YYDKDF (reference sequence). The CDR3 extends over 16 amino acids. Trimming removed 1 base from V and 3 bases from J; junction bases left unmatched: 2. PCR used 60 Vbeta primers and 13 Jbeta primers. Measured with immunoSEQ multiplex PCR; TCRdb has only the in-frame clones, and not every one. The top ten hold 6.3% of the sample, which has 55,000 to 90,000 clones, roughly four fifths seen once. The sequence derives from a man in his forties or fifties in good health and CMV-seronegative. The rearrangement joins TRBV15 to TRBJ2-3; 12 nucleotides line up with TRBD2. The sequencing sample was made of PBMCs. The CDR3 DNA follows: TGTGCCACCAGCAGAGGACTAGCGGGAGATACAGATACGCAGTATTTT. This codes for CATSRGLAGDTDTQYF.